The present entry profiles one T cell receptor beta chain with its context. The target antigen is unknown. This specimen belongs to a study of post-analysis software for immune sequencing data. Study-wide background: Relapsing-remitting, secondary progressive and progressive-relapsing multiple sclerosis courses were included. Points from the study as a whole: Patients showed TRBV5-6, TRBV5-1 and TRBV20-1 among five TRBV segments more frequent than in controls. People with multiple sclerosis had a significantly lower normalized Chao1 diversity than controls did.

CDR1 SGHKS and CDR2 YYEKEE come from the germline V gene (reference sequence). The CDR3 extends over 14 amino acids. The V gene lost 4 bases and the J gene lost 2 bases, with 12 bases spanning the gap. Included in the TCR beta cDNA libraries were unique molecular identifiers. Some 500,000 cDNA molecules were obtained per 1 to 10 million input T cells. TCRdb re-derived calls from the PCR reads in MiXCR, one entry per CDR3 protein. The repertoire holds some 690,000 distinct CDR3 sequences, about 32% seen once, with roughly 0.57% in the top ten. The genes are TRBV5-5 and TRBJ1-2, with D unclear. Sequenced input: blood. This TCR was recovered from a girl aged 10 to 17 with multiple sclerosis. The CDR3 coding sequence is TGTGCCAGCAGCCCGGACGGACTAAACTATGGCTACACCTTC. The encoded protein is CASSPDGLNYGYTF.